The text below deals with one TCR beta chain. These data are taken from a study of CD8 T cells in Susac syndrome. In contrast to the negatively isolated CD8+ and CD4+ T cells, TEMRA cells were FACS-enriched. It was with random hexamers that 0.5 to 1 ug RNA was reverse transcribed. Amplification of TCR beta CDR3 across 54 Vbeta and 13 Jbeta was performed with immunoSEQ multiplex PCR. From the immunoSEQ multiplex PCR reads, TCRdb called clonotypes with MiXCR, one entry per CDR3 protein. The sample has 230,000 or so distinct CDR3 sequences, roughly 96% seen once. The CDR3 sequence is 16 residues long. Deletions cut 2 bases from V and 2 bases from J, with 14 bases between.

The sequenced sample consisted of CD4+ T cells from PBMCs. This clonotype was obtained from a human donor with multiple sclerosis. The rearrangement uses TRBV23-1 and TRBJ2-3; D not certain. TRBV23-1 is annotated as an ORF whose role is uncertain. This CDR3 is CASSQGAQRITDTQYF. DNA for the CDR3: TGCGCCAGCAGTCAAGGTGCACAGCGAATCACAGATACGCAGTATTTT.